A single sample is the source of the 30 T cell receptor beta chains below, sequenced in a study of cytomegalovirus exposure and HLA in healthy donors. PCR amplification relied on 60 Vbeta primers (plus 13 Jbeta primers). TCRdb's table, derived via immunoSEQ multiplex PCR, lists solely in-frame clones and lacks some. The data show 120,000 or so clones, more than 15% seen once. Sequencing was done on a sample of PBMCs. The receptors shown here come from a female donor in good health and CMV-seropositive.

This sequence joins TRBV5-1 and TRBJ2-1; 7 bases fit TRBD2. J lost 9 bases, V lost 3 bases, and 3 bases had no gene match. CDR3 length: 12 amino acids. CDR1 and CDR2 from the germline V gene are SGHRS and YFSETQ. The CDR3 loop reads CASSWSGVEQFF. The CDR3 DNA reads TGCGCCAGCAGCTGGAGCGGGGTTGAGCAGTTCTTC.

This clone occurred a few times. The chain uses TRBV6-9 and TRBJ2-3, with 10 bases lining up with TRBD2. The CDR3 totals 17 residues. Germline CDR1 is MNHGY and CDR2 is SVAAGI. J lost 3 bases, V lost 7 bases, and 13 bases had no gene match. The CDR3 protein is CASKDRSSGSFTDTQYF. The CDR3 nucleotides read TGTGCCAGCAAGGACAGATCTAGCGGGAGTTTTACAGATACGCAGTATTTT.

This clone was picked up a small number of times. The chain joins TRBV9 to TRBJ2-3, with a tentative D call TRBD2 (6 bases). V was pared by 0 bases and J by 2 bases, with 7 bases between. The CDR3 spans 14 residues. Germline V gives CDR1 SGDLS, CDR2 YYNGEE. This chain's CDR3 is CASSVAGATDTQYF. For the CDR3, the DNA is TGTGCCAGCAGCGTAGCGGGAGCCACAGATACGCAGTATTTT.

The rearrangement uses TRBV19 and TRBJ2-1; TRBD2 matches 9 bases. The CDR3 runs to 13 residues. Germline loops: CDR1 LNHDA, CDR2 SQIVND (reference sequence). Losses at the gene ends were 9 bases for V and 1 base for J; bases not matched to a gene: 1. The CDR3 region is CASLAGSYNEQFF. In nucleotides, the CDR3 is TGTGCCAGCCTAGCGGGGTCCTACAATGAGCAGTTCTTC.

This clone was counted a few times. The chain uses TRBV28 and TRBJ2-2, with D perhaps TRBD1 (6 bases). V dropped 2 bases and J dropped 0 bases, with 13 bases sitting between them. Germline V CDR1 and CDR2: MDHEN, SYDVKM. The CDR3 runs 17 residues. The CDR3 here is CASSLVGQLANTGELFF. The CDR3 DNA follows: TGTGCCAGCAGTTTAGTTGGACAGCTCGCGAACACCGGGGAGCTGTTTTTT.

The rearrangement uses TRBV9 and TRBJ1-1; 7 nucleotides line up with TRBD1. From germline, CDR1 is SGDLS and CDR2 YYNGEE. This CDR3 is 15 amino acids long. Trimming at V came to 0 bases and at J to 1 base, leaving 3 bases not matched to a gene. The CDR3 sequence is CASSVAGQPNTEAFF. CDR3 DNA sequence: TGTGCCAGCAGCGTAGCGGGACAGCCGAACACTGAAGCTTTCTTT.

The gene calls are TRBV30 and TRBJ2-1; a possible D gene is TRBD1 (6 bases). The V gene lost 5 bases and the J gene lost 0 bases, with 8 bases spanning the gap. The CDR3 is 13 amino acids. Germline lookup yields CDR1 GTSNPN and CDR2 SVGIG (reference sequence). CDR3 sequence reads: CAWGQSSYNEQFF. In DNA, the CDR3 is TGTGCCTGGGGACAGAGCTCCTACAATGAGCAGTTCTTC.

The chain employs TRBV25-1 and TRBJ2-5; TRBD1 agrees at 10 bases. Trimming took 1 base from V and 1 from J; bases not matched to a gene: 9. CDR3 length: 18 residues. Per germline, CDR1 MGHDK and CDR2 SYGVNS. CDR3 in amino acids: CASSELDGTGVIQETQYF. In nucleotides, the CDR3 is TGTGCCAGCAGTGAATTGGACGGGACAGGGGTCATCCAAGAGACCCAGTACTTC.

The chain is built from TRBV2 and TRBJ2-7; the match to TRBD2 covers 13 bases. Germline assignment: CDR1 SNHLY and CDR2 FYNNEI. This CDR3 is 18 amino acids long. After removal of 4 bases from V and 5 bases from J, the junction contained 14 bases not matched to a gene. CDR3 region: CASSVSGTSGEHYDEQYF. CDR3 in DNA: TGTGCCAGCAGTGTCTCGGGGACTAGCGGGGAACATTACGACGAGCAGTACTTC.

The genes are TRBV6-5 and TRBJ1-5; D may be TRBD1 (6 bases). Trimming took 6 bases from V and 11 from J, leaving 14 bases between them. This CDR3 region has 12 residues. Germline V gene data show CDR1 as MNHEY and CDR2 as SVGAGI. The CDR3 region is CASSPQGTTQHF. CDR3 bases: TGTGCCAGCAGCCCGCAGGGGACGACCCAGCATTTT.

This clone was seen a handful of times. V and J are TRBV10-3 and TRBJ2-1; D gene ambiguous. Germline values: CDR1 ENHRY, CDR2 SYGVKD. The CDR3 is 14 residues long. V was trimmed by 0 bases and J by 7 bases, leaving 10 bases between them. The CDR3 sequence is CAISESAPGNEQFF. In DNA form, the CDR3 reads TGTGCCATCAGTGAGTCAGCCCCCGGGAATGAGCAGTTCTTC.

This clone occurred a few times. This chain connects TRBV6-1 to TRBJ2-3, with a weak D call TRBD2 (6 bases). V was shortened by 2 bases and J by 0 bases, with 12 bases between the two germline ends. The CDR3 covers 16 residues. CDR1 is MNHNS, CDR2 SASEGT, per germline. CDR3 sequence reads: CASSEFSGTSTDTQYF. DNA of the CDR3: TGTGCCAGCAGTGAATTTAGCGGAACTAGCACAGATACGCAGTATTTT.

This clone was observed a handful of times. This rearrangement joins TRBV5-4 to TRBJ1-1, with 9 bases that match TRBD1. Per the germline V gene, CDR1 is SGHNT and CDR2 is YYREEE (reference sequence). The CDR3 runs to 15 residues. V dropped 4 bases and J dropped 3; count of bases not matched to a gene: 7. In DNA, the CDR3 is TGTGCCAGCAGCGCGCCGGGACAGGGCCACACTGAAGCTTTCTTT. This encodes CASSAPGQGHTEAFF. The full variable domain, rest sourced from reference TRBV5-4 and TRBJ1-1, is ETGVTQSPTHLIKTRGQQVTLRCSSQSGHNTVSWYQQALGQGPQFIFQYYREEENGRGNFPPRFSGLQFPNYSSELNVNALELDDSALYLCASSAPGQGHTEAFFGQGTRLTVV.

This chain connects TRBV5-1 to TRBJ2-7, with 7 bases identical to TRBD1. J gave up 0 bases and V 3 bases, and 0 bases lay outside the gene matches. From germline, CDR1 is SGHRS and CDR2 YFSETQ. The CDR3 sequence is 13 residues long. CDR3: CASSWDSSYEQYF. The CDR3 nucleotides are TGCGCCAGCAGCTGGGACAGCTCCTACGAGCAGTACTTC.

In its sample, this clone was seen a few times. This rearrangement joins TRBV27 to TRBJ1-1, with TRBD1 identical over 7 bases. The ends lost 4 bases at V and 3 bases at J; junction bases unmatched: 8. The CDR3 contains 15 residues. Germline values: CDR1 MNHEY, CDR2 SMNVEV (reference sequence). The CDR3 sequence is CASSSQGLTYTEAFF. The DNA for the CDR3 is TGTGCCAGCAGTTCACAGGGGCTTACCTACACTGAAGCTTTCTTT.

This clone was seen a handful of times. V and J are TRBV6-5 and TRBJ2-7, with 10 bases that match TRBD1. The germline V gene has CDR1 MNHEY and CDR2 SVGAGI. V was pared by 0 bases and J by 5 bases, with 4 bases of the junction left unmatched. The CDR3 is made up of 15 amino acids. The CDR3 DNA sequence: TGTGCCAGCAGTTACTCCGTCGGACAGGGGGACGAGCAGTACTTC. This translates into CASSYSVGQGDEQYF.

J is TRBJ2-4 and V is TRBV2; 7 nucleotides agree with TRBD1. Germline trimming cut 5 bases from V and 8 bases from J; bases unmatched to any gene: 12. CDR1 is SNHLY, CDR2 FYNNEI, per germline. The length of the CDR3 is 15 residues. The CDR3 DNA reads TGTGCCAGCAGTCCCACTACAGGGGCCAGTTACATTCAGTACTTC. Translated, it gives CASSPTTGASYIQYF.

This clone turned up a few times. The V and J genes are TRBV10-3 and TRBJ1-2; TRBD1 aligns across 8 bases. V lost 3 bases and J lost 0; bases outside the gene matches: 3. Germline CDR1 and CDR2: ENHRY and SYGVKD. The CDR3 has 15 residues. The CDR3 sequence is CAISEGTGANYGYTF. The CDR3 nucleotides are TGTGCCATCAGTGAAGGGACAGGAGCTAACTATGGCTACACCTTC.

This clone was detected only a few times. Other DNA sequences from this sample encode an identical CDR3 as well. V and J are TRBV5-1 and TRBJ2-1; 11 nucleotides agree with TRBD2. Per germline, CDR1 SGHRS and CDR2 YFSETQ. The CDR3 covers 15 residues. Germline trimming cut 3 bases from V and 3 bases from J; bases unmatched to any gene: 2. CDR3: CASSSGTSGYNEQFF. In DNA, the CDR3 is TGCGCCAGCAGCTCCGGGACTAGCGGCTACAATGAGCAGTTCTTC.

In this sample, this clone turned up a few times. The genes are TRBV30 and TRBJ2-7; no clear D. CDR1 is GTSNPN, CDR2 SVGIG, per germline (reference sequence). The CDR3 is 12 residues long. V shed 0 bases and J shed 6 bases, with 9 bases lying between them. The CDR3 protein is CAWSVSYVEQYF. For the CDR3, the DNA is TGTGCCTGGAGTGTATCGTATGTCGAGCAGTACTTC.

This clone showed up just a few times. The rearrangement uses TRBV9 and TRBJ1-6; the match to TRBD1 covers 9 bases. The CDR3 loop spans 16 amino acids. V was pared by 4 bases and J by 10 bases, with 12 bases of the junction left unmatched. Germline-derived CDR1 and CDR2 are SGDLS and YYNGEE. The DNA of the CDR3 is TGTGCCAGCAGCTCCAACCGGGACAGGGTCGGATCACCCCTCCACTTT. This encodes CASSSNRDRVGSPLHF.

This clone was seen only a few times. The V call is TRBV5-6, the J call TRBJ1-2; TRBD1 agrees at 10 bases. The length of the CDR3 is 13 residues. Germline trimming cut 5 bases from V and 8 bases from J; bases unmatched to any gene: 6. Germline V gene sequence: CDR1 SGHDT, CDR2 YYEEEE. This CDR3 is CASSWDRGGGYTF. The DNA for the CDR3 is TGTGCCAGCAGTTGGGACAGGGGAGGGGGCTACACCTTC.

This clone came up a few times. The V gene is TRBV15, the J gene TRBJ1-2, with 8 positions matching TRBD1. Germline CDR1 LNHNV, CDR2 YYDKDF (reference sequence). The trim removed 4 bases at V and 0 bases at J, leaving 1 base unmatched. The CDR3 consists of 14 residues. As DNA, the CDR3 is TGTGCCACCAGCACAGGGGGCTCTAACTATGGCTACACCTTC. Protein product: CATSTGGSNYGYTF.

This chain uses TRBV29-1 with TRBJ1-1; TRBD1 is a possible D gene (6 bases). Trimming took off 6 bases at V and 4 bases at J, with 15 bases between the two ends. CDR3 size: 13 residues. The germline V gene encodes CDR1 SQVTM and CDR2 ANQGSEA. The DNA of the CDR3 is TGCAGCGTCACACAGGGCTCGGGCACTGAAGCTTTCTTT. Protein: CSVTQGSGTEAFF.

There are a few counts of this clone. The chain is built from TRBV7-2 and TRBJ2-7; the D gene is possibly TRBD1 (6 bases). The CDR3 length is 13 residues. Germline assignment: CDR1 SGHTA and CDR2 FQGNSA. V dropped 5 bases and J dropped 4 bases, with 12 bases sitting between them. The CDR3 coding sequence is TGTGCCAGCAGCAACAGGGTGAGGTACGAGCAGTACTTC. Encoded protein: CASSNRVRYEQYF.

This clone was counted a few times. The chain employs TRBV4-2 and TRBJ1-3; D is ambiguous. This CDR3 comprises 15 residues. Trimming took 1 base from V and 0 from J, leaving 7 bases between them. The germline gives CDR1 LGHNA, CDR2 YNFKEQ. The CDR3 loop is CASSQVGFSGNTIYF. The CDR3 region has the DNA TGTGCCAGCAGCCAAGTCGGTTTCTCTGGAAACACCATATATTTT.

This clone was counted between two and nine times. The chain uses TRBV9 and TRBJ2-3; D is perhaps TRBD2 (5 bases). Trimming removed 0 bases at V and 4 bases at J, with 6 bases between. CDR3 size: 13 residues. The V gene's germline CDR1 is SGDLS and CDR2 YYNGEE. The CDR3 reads CASSVERSDTQYF. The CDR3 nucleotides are TGTGCCAGCAGCGTAGAGCGGTCAGATACGCAGTATTTT. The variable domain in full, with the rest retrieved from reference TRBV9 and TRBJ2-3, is DSGVTQTPKHLITATGQRVTLRCSPRSGDLSVYWYQQSLDQGLQFLIQYYNGEERAKGNILERFSAQQFPDLHSELNLSSLELGDSALYFCASSVERSDTQYFGPGTRLTVL.

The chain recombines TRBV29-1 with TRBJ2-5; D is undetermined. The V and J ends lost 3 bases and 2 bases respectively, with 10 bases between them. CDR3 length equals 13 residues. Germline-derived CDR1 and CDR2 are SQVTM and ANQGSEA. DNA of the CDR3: TGCAGCGTTGACGAGGCGAGACAAGAGACCCAGTACTTC. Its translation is CSVDEARQETQYF.

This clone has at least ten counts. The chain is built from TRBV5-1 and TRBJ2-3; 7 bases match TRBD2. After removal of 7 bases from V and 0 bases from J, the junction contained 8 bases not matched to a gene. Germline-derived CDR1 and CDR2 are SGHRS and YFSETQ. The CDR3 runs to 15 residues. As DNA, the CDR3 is TGCGCCAGCCGAAAAAGCGGGGAGAGCACAGATACGCAGTATTTT. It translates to CASRKSGESTDTQYF.

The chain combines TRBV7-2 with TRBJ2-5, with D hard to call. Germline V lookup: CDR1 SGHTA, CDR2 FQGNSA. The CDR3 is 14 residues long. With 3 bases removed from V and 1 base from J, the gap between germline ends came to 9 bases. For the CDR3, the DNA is TGTGCCAGCAGCTTCGCAGCGTCCCAAGAGACCCAGTACTTC. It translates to CASSFAASQETQYF.